The next 32 T cell receptor beta chains were all read from a single sample in a study of cytomegalovirus exposure and HLA in healthy donors. 60 Vbeta and 13 Jbeta primers were used in PCR. Clones were read by immunoSEQ multiplex PCR, and TCRdb kept only the in-frame ones, dropping some. This table holds about 180,000 clones, 60% to 80% found once. The specimen sequenced was PBMCs. The receptors stem from a man aged 55 to 69 in good health and CMV-seronegative.

The chain links TRBV6-1 to TRBJ1-1, with D tentatively TRBD1 (5 bases). CDR3 size: 14 residues. V was pared by 7 bases and J by 4 bases, with 16 bases between. CDR1 is MNHNS and CDR2 is SASEGT in the germline V gene. CDR3 nucleotides: TGTGCCAGCACCGAAAATACCGGGGGCACTGAAGCTTTCTTT. This codes for CASTENTGGTEAFF.

This clone appeared a few times. This chain joins TRBV7-2 and TRBJ1-1, with TRBD1 matching over 8 bases. Germline assignment: CDR1 SGHTA and CDR2 FQGNSA. V lost 4 bases and J lost 3; bases outside the gene matches: 7. CDR3 length equals 15 residues. This CDR3 is CASSSEARGHTEAFF. The CDR3, as DNA: TGTGCCAGCAGCTCGGAGGCCAGGGGGCACACTGAAGCTTTCTTT.

This clone was counted once. This chain joins TRBV7-9 and TRBJ2-7; tentative D call: TRBD1 (6 bases). V lost 3 bases, J lost 6 bases, and 9 bases lay in between. Germline values: CDR1 SEHNR, CDR2 FQNEAQ (reference sequence). CDR3 size: 12 residues. CDR3 residues: CASSFKGGEQYF. CDR3 in DNA: TGTGCCAGCAGCTTTAAAGGGGGCGAGCAGTACTTC. The full variable domain, rest sourced from reference TRBV7-9 and TRBJ2-7, is DTGVSQNPRHKITKRGQNVTFRCDPISEHNRLYWYRQTLGQGPEFLTYFQNEAQLEKSRLLSDRFSAERPKGSFSTLEIQRTEQGDSAMYLCASSFKGGEQYFGPGTRLTVT.

This clone was picked up a small number of times. The chain combines TRBV25-1 with TRBJ2-3; the D gene is possibly TRBD2 (5 bases). Deletions cut 2 bases from V and 1 base from J, with 10 bases between. Per germline, CDR1 MGHDK and CDR2 SYGVNS. The CDR3 runs 15 residues. CDR3 sequence: CASSEHGKGTDTQYF. The CDR3 nucleotides read TGTGCCAGCAGTGAACACGGGAAAGGCACAGATACGCAGTATTTT.

The rearrangement uses TRBV5-1 and TRBJ2-7, with D maybe TRBD1 (5 bases). CDR1 and CDR2 from the germline V gene are SGHRS and YFSETQ. Trimming cost V 0 bases and J 3 bases, with 16 bases left between them. The CDR3 consists of 16 residues. The CDR3 here is CASSLEAGYVGYEQYF. The CDR3 bases are TGCGCCAGCAGCTTGGAGGCAGGGTATGTGGGCTACGAGCAGTACTTC.

CDR3 DNA: TGTGCCAGCAGCCCGAGTAACCTCCGTGGCTACACCTTC. It codes for CASSPSNLRGYTF. The V and J genes are TRBV5-8 and TRBJ1-2, with D unresolved. V shed 4 bases and J shed 7 bases, with 14 bases lying between them. The CDR3 has 13 amino acids. CDR1 and CDR2 from the germline V gene are SGHTS and YDEGEE.

This clone has only a few counts. The rearrangement joins TRBV19 to TRBJ2-3, with 8 bases matching TRBD1. Germline CDR1 and CDR2: LNHDA and SQIVND (reference sequence). The V and J ends lost 5 bases and 4 bases, in that order; junction bases with no gene match: 11. The length of the CDR3 is 16 residues. The CDR3 sequence is CASSSHWTGTADTQYF. The CDR3 DNA sequence: TGTGCCAGTAGTTCCCACTGGACAGGGACAGCAGATACGCAGTATTTT.

The CDR3 DNA is TGTGCCAGCACCAACCCGGGTTCACTAAATTCACCCCTCCACTTT. Encoded protein: CASTNPGSLNSPLHF. The rearrangement uses TRBV27 and TRBJ1-6; D is unresolved. The CDR3 totals 15 residues. In germline, CDR1 is MNHEY, CDR2 SMNVEV (reference sequence). Trimming stripped 7 bases from V and 7 bases from J, with 17 bases between.

The chain recombines TRBV5-5 with TRBJ2-5; D might be TRBD1 (5 bases). CDR3 size: 14 residues. In germline, CDR1 is SGHKS, CDR2 YYEKEE (reference sequence). Trimming removed 1 base at V and 4 bases at J, with 11 bases between. For the CDR3, the DNA is TGTGCCAGCAGCTTGCCCAGGGCCGTAGAGACCCAGTACTTC. This translates into CASSLPRAVETQYF.

This clone was counted once. The V gene is TRBV5-4, the J gene TRBJ1-1, with 7 bases aligning to TRBD1. The V and J ends lost 6 bases and 5 bases, in that order; junction bases with no gene match: 10. This CDR3 comprises 14 residues. The germline gives CDR1 SGHNT, CDR2 YYREEE (reference sequence). The DNA for the CDR3 is TGTGCCAGCACCCCCTCGACAGGGCGTACTGAAGCTTTCTTT. This gives the protein CASTPSTGRTEAFF.

The rearrangement joins TRBV27 to TRBJ2-7, with D perhaps TRBD2 (10 bases). This CDR3 is built from 19 residues. CDR1 and CDR2 (germline): MNHEY, SMNVEV (reference sequence). Trimming removed 0 bases at V and 7 bases at J, with 28 bases between. The CDR3 here is CASSLSGTGWISGRIEQYF. For the CDR3, the DNA is TGTGCCAGCAGTTTATCCGGGACAGGGTGGATTAGCGGGAGGATAGAGCAGTACTTC.

This clone was counted between two and nine times. The chain recombines TRBV7-3 with TRBJ2-1, with a tentative D call TRBD2 (6 bases). Germline CDR1 reads SGHTA; CDR2 reads FQGTGA. V was clipped by 5 bases and J by 2 bases, with 10 bases between them. The CDR3 length is 14 residues. The CDR3 DNA reads as TGTGCCAGCAGCCCCATAGCGGCCTACAATGAGCAGTTCTTC. Translated: CASSPIAAYNEQFF. Together with reference TRBV7-3 and TRBJ2-1, the CDR3 gives the full variable domain: GAGVSQTPSNKVTEKGKYVELRCDPISGHTALYWYRQSLGQGPEFLIYFQGTGAADDSGLPNDRFFAVRPEGSVSTLKIQRTERGDSAVYLCASSPIAAYNEQFFGPGTRLTVL.

The rearrangement uses TRBV18 and TRBJ1-1; tentative D call: TRBD1 (6 bases). Germline CDR1 KGHSH, CDR2 LQKENI. V was trimmed by 2 bases and J by 1 base, leaving 8 bases between them. The CDR3 length is 14 residues. CDR3 in amino acids: CASSPGGRNTEAFF. The CDR3 DNA follows: TGTGCCAGCTCACCAGGGGGCCGGAACACTGAAGCTTTCTTT.

J is TRBJ2-4 and V is TRBV19; a possible D gene is TRBD2 (6 bases). V was pared by 5 bases and J by 7 bases, with 21 bases between. The length of the CDR3 is 16 residues. The V gene's germline CDR1 is LNHDA and CDR2 SQIVND (reference sequence). The CDR3 spells CASSGELRVGSNIQYF. In DNA form, the CDR3 reads TGTGCCAGTAGTGGGGAGCTCCGGGTCGGGAGTAACATTCAGTACTTC.

This chain joins TRBV29-1 and TRBJ2-7; 7 bases are shared with TRBD1. Unmatched junction bases numbered 6, after V lost 4 bases and J lost 3 bases. The V gene's germline CDR1 is SQVTM and CDR2 ANQGSEA. The CDR3 has 13 residues. The CDR3 DNA is TGCAGCGTTGGGCGAGGGACAGACTACGAGCAGTACTTC. It specifies CSVGRGTDYEQYF.

V gene TRBV7-6 combines with J gene TRBJ2-7; weak D call: TRBD1 (7 bases). The germline V and J ends were trimmed by 1 base and 2 bases, with 18 bases remaining between them. The CDR3 has 17 residues. CDR1 and CDR2 (germline): SGHVS, FNYEAQ. The CDR3 DNA follows: TGTGCCAGCAGCTTAGGTCGGAGGGGGCGAATTGCCTACGAGCAGTACTTC. It specifies CASSLGRRGRIAYEQYF.

The V gene is TRBV6-5, the J gene TRBJ1-4, with TRBD1 as a possible D gene (6 bases). This CDR3 comprises 15 residues. Germline V gene data show CDR1 as MNHEY and CDR2 as SVGAGI. V dropped 5 bases and J dropped 7 bases, with 17 bases sitting between them. The CDR3 nucleotides read TGTGCCAGCAGTGCATCACAGGGTTGGGGTGAAAAACTGTTTTTT. As protein: CASSASQGWGEKLFF.

In its sample, this clone was seen a few times. The V gene is TRBV5-1, the J gene TRBJ2-4; TRBD2 matches 9 bases. With 4 bases clipped from V and 5 bases from J, the junction kept 10 bases outside the gene matches. This CDR3 contains 16 residues. The germline V gene encodes CDR1 SGHRS and CDR2 YFSETQ. The CDR3 is CASSPDSGGEQNIQYF. Here the CDR3 DNA reads TGCGCCAGCAGCCCGGATAGCGGGGGCGAGCAAAACATTCAGTACTTC.

The CDR3 sequence: CASSRGRDRVESPLHF. The CDR3, as DNA: TGCGCCAGCAGCAGGGGAAGGGACAGGGTCGAATCACCCCTCCACTTT. The chain links TRBV5-1 to TRBJ1-6, with 9 bases identical to TRBD1. The V segment lost 4 bases and the J segment 10 bases; nucleotides outside the gene matches: 12. Per germline, CDR1 SGHRS and CDR2 YFSETQ. The length of the CDR3 is 16 residues.

This rearrangement joins TRBV10-1 to TRBJ2-7, with a weak D call TRBD1 (6 bases). V was cut by 10 bases and J by 5 bases, with 18 bases left in between. Germline values: CDR1 WNHNN, CDR2 SYGVQD (reference sequence). This CDR3 has 13 amino acids. The CDR3 region is CAIKGHPLHEQYF. The CDR3 bases are TGCGCCATCAAGGGACATCCGCTCCACGAGCAGTACTTC.

As concerns this clone: The junction differs from germline at one of its ends, possibly a read error. The chain recombines TRBV7-7 with TRBJ2-1, with 10 bases matching TRBD2. The CDR3 is made up of 15 amino acids. Looked up from germline, CDR1 is SSHAT and CDR2 is FNYEAQ (reference sequence). The CDR3 DNA reads TGTGCTAGCAGCTTACTCAGCGGGGGGGCCTATGAGCAGTTCTTC. Translation: CASSLLSGGAYEQFF.

The J gene is TRBJ1-2, the V gene TRBV7-2, with D perhaps matching TRBD1 (5 bases). The germline V and J ends were trimmed by 1 base and 4 bases, with 13 bases remaining between them. Germline lookup yields CDR1 SGHTA and CDR2 FQGNSA. There are 15 residues in the CDR3. As DNA, the CDR3 is TGTGCCAGCAGCTTAGGGGCAGGGCTATTCTATGGCTACACCTTC. It codes for CASSLGAGLFYGYTF.

The J gene is TRBJ2-7, the V gene TRBV4-3; 8 bases fit TRBD1. Germline values: CDR1 LGHNA, CDR2 YSLEER. The V gene end was trimmed by 4 bases and the J gene end by 6 bases; junction bases not matched to a gene: 11. The CDR3 spans 15 residues. In nucleotides, the CDR3 is TGCGCCAGCAGCCTTAGCTGGCAGGGGGCGGGCGAGCAGTACTTC. Amino acids: CASSLSWQGAGEQYF.

The J gene is TRBJ2-7, the V gene TRBV10-2, with 11 bases fitting TRBD2. After removal of 7 bases from V and 5 bases from J, the junction contained 7 bases not matched to a gene. This CDR3 region has 14 residues. Per the germline V gene, CDR1 is WSHSY and CDR2 is SAAADI. The CDR3 bases are TGCGCCAGCACCATAGCGGGAGGGCCCCACGAGCAGTACTTC. It translates to CASTIAGGPHEQYF.

V and J are TRBV6-6 and TRBJ1-2; possible D gene TRBD1, 6 bases. The CDR3 is 14 residues long. Per germline, CDR1 MNHNY and CDR2 SVGAGI (reference sequence). Trimming cost V 3 bases and J 2 bases, with 10 bases left between them. In nucleotides, the CDR3 is TGTGCCAGCAGTTATCGGGGGGCCAACTATGGCTACACCTTC. It is translated as CASSYRGANYGYTF.

This clone came up a few times. The V and J genes are TRBV30 and TRBJ1-1; 9 positions agree with TRBD1. The CDR3 loop spans 15 amino acids. The V and J ends lost 4 bases and 3 bases, in that order; junction bases with no gene match: 9. Germline-derived CDR1 and CDR2 are GTSNPN and SVGIG (reference sequence). CDR3 coding DNA: TGTGCCTGGAAGCGGATGGACAGGGGTCACACTGAAGCTTTCTTT. It yields the protein CAWKRMDRGHTEAFF.

V gene TRBV5-5 combines with J gene TRBJ1-1; 7 bases agree with TRBD1. CDR3 length equals 15 residues. CDR1 and CDR2 from the germline V gene are SGHKS and YYEKEE (reference sequence). The V gene end was trimmed by 3 bases and the J gene end by 6 bases; junction bases not matched to a gene: 11. The CDR3 loop reads CASSSNPDRLPEAFF. The CDR3 DNA is TGTGCCAGCAGCTCCAACCCGGACAGGTTACCTGAAGCTTTCTTT.

The J gene is TRBJ2-5, the V gene TRBV5-4; D perhaps matches TRBD1 (8 bases). Germline values: CDR1 SGHNT, CDR2 YYREEE (reference sequence). V dropped 0 bases and J dropped 7 bases, with 13 bases sitting between them. The CDR3 runs to 14 residues. The CDR3 DNA is TGTGCCAGCAGCTTGGAAGCGGGACAGGCGACCCAGTACTTC. Amino acids: CASSLEAGQATQYF.

V is TRBV6-1 and J is TRBJ1-4; perhaps TRBD1 as D (6 bases). CDR1 and CDR2 (germline): MNHNS, SASEGT. V lost 6 bases, J lost 8 bases, and 13 bases lay in between. The CDR3 covers 13 residues. CDR3 sequence (DNA): TGTGCCAGCAGCGTCGACAGGATAGAAAAACTGTTTTTT. Amino acids: CASSVDRIEKLFF.

The V and J genes are TRBV19 and TRBJ1-1, with 7 nucleotides matching TRBD1. CDR3 length: 14 residues. With V trimmed by 5 bases and J by 7 bases, 10 bases remained unmatched. Germline V gene data show CDR1 as LNHDA and CDR2 as SQIVND (reference sequence). In DNA form, the CDR3 reads TGTGCCAGTAGTCCCCGGACAGGTTCGGATGAAGCTTTCTTT. Its translation: CASSPRTGSDEAFF.

With regard to this clone: The junction and the germline gene differ at one end; a read error may be behind it. J is TRBJ1-6 and V is TRBV6-5, with D unresolved. Per germline, CDR1 MNHEY and CDR2 SVGAGI. The CDR3 consists of 16 residues. CDR3 nucleotide sequence: TGTGCCAGCAGTTACTCAGCAGGCTCCTATAATCCACCCCTCCACTTT. Encoded protein: CASSYSAGSYNPPLHF.

The rearrangement uses TRBV4-1 and TRBJ2-5; TRBD1 is a possible D gene (5 bases). V was trimmed by 3 bases and J by 5 bases, leaving 10 bases between them. Germline V gene sequence: CDR1 MGHRA, CDR2 YSYEKL. The CDR3 is 13 amino acids. CDR3 sequence reads: CASSHPPGETQYF. CDR3 sequence (DNA): TGCGCCAGCAGCCACCCCCCAGGGGAGACCCAGTACTTC.